The following is a T cell receptor (beta chain) sequence with its context. Its antigen is unknown. PCR employed 60 Vbeta and 13 Jbeta primers. Repertoires were generated with immunoSEQ multiplex PCR, while TCRdb's copy carries only in-frame clones and drops some. In the table there are 150,000 to 200,000 clones, more than 65% of which are singletons. These data come from a study of cytomegalovirus exposure and HLA in healthy donors. On the study more broadly: Early release data held roughly 90 million unique TCRs from HLA-typed donors.

Study-wide results and limits: The study designated 150 to 200 TCR beta chains cytomegalovirus-associated.

Trimming pared 7 bases from V and 7 bases from J, leaving 14 bases between. Per the germline V gene, CDR1 is SGHDN and CDR2 is FVKESK. The CDR3 covers 12 residues. This receptor was taken from a woman aged 50 to 65 in good health and CMV-seronegative. The material sequenced was PBMCs. This chain joins TRBV14 and TRBJ2-7, with D unclear. CDR3 region: CASNPRHEEQYF. In DNA form, the CDR3 reads TGTGCCAGCAACCCGAGGCACGAGGAGCAGTACTTC. The whole variable domain, remainder taken from reference TRBV14 and TRBJ2-7, is EAGVTQFPSHSVIEKGQTVTLRCDPISGHDNLYWYRRVMGKEIKFLLHFVKESKQDESGMPNNRFLAERTGGTYSTLKVQPAELEDSGVYFCASNPRHEEQYFGPGTRLTVT.